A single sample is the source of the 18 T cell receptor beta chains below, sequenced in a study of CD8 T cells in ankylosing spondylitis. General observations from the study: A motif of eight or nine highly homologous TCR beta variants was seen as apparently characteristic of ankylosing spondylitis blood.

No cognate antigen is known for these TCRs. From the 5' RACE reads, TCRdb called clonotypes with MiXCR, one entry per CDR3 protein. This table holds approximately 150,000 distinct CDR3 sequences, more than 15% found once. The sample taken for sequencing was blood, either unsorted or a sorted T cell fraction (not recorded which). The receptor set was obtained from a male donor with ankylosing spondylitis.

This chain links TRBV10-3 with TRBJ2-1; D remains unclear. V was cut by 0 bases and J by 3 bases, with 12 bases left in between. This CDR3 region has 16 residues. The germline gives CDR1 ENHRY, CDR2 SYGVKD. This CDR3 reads CAISESGSSFYNEQFF. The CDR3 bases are TGTGCCATCAGTGAGTCGGGCAGTAGTTTCTACAATGAGCAGTTCTTC.

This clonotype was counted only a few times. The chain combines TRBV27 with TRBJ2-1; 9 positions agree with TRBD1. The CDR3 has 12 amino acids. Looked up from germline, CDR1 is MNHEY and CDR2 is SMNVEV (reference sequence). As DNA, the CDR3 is TGTGCTACTAGGGACAGGGACCATGAGCAGTTCTTC. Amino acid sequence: CATRDRDHEQFF.

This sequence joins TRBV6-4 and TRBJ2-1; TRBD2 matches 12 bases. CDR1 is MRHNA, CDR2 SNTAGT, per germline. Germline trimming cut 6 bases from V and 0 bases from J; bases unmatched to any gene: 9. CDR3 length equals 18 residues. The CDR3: CASRDTSGRWGSYNEQFF. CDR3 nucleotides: TGTGCCAGCAGGGACACTAGCGGGAGGTGGGGCTCCTACAATGAGCAGTTCTTC.

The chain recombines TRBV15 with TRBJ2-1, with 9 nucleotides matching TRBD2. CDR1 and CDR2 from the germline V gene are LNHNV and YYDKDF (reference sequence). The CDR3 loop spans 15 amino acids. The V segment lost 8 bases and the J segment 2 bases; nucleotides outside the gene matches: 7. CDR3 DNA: TGTGCCACCGGGGGTCTAGCGGGACCCTACAATGAGCAGTTCTTC. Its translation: CATGGLAGPYNEQFF. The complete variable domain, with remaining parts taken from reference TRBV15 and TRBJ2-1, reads DAMVIQNPRYQVTQFGKPVTLSCSQTLNHNVMYWYQQKSSQAPKLLFHYYDKDFNNEADTPDNFQSRRPNTSFCFLDIRSPGLGDTAMYLCATGGLAGPYNEQFFGPGTRLTVL.

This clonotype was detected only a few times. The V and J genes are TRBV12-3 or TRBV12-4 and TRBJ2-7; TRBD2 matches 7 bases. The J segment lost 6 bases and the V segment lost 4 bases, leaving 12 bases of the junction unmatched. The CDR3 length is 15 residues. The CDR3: CASSSSGGSYSEQYF. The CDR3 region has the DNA TGTGCCAGCAGTTCCTCGGGGGGATCCTACAGCGAGCAGTACTTC.

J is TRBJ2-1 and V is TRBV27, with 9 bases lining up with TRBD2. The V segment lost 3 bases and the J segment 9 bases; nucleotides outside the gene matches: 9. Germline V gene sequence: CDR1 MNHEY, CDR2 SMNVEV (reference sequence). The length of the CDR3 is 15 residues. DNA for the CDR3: TGTGCCAGCAGTTTTCGGGCTAGCGGGATTTTTGAGCAGTTCTTC. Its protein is CASSFRASGIFEQFF.

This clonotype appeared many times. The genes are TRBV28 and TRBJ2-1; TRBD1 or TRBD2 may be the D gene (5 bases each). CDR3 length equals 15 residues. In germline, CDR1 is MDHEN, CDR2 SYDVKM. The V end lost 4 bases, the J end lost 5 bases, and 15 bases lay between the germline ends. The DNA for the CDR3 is TGTGCCAGCAGTTCCCGATGGGGGACGAACAATGAGCAGTTCTTC. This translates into CASSSRWGTNNEQFF.

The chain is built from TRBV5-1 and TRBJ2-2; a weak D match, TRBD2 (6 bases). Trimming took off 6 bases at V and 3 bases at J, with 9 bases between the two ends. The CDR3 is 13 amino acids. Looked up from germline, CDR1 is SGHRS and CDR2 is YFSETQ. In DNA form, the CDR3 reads TGCGCCAGCACCCTAGCGTACACCGGGGAGCTGTTTTTT. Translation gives CASTLAYTGELFF.

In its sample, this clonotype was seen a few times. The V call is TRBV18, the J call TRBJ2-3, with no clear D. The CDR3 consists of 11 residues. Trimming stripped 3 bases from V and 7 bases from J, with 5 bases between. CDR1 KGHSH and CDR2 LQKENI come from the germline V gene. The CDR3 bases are TGTGCCAGCTCACCCCGCTATACGCAGTATTTT. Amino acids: CASSPRYTQYF.

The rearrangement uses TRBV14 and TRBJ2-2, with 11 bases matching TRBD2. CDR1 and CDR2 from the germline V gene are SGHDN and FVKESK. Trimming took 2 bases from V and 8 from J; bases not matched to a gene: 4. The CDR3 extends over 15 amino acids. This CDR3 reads CASSQTSGRSGELFF. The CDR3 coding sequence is TGTGCCAGCAGCCAAACTAGCGGGAGATCAGGGGAGCTGTTTTTT.

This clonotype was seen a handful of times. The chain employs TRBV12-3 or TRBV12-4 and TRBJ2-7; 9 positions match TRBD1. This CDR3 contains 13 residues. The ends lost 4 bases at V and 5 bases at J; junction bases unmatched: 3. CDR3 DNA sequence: TGTGCCAGCAGTTGGACAGGGGCCAACGAGCAGTACTTC. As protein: CASSWTGANEQYF.

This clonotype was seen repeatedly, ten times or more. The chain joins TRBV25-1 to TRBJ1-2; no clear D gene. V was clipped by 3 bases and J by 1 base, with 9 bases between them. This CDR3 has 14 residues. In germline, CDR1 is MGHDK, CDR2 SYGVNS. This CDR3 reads CASSEEGFNYGYTF. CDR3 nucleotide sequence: TGTGCCAGCAGTGAGGAGGGCTTTAACTATGGCTACACCTTC.

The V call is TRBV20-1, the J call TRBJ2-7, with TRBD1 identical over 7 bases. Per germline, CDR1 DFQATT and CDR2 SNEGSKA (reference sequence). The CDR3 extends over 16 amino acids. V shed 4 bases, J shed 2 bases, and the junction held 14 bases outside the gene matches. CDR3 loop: CSATIPRQGATYEQYF. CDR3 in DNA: TGCAGTGCTACGATCCCTCGACAGGGTGCGACCTACGAGCAGTACTTC.

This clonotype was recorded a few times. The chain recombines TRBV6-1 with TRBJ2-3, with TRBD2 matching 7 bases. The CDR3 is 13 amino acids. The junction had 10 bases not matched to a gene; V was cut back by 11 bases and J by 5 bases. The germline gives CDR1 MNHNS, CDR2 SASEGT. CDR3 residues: CACSAGRGDTQYF. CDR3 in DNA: TGTGCCTGTTCCGCGGGGAGGGGAGATACGCAGTATTTT.

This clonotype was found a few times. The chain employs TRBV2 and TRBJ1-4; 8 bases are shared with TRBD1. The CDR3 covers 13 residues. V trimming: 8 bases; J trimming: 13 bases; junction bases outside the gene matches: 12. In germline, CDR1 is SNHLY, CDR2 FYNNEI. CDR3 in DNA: TGTGCCAGCGGAACAGGGGGAGGACCCGGACTGTTTTTT. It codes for CASGTGGGPGLFF.

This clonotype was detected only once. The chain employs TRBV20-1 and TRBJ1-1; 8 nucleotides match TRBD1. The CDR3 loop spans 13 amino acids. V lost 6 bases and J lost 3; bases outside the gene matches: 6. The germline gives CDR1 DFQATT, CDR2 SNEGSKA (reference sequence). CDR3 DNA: TGCAGTGCCACAACAGGGGGGTACACTGAAGCTTTCTTT. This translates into CSATTGGYTEAFF.

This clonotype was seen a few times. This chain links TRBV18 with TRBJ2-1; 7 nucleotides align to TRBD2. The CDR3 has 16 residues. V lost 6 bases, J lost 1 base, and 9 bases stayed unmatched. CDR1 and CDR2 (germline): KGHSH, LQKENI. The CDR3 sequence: CASSPLGGNSYNEQFF. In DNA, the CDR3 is TGTGCCAGCTCGCCCCTCGGGGGGAATTCCTACAATGAGCAGTTCTTC.

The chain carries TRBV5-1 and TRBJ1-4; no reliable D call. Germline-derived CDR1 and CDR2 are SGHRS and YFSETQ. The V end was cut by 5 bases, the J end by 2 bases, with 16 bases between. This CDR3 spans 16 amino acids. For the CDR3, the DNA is TGCGCCAGCAGTCCCCTCCTGATTGCGACTAATGAAAAACTGTTTTTT. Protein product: CASSPLLIATNEKLFF.